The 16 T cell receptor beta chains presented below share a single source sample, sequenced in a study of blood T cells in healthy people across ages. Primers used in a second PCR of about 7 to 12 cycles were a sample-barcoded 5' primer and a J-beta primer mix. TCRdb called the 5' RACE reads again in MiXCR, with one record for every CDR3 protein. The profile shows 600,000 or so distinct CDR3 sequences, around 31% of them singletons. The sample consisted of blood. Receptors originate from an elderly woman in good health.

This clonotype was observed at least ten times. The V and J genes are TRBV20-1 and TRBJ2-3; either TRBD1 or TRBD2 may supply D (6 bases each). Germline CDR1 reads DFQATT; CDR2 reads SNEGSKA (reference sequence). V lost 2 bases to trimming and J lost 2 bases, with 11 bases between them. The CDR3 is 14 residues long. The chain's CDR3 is CSARHGGYTDTQYF. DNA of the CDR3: TGCAGTGCTAGACACGGGGGCTACACAGATACGCAGTATTTT.

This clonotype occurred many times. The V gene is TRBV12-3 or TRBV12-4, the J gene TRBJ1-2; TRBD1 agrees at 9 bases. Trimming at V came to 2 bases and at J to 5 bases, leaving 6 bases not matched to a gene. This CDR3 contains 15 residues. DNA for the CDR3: TGTGCCAGCAGTTTAAACACAGGGGGCGGATATGGCTACACCTTC. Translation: CASSLNTGGGYGYTF.

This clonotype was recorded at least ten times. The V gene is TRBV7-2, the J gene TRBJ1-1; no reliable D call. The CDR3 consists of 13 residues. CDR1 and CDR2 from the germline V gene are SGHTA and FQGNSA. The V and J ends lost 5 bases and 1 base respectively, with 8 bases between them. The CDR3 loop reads CASSPLPNTEAFF. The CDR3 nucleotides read TGTGCCAGCAGCCCCCTCCCGAACACTGAAGCTTTCTTT.

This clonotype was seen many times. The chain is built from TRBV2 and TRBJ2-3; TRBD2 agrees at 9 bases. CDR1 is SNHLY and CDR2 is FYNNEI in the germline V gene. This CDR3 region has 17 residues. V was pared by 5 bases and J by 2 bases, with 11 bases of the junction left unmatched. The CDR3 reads CASSFSAGGPYTDTQYF. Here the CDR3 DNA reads TGTGCCAGCAGTTTCTCCGCGGGGGGGCCCTACACAGATACGCAGTATTTT.

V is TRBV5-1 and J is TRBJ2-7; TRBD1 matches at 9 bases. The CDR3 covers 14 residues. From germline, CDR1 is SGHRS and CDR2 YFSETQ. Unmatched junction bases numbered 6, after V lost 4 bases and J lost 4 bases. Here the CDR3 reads CASSPGTGKYEQYF. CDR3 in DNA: TGCGCCAGCAGCCCCGGGACAGGGAAATACGAGCAGTACTTC.

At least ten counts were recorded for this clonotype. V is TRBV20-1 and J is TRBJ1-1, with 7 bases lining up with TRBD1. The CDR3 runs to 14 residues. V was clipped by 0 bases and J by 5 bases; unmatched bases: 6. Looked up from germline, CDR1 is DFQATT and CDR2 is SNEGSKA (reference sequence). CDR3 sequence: CSARDPGGRTEAFF. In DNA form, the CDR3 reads TGCAGTGCTAGAGATCCAGGGGGGAGGACTGAAGCTTTCTTT.

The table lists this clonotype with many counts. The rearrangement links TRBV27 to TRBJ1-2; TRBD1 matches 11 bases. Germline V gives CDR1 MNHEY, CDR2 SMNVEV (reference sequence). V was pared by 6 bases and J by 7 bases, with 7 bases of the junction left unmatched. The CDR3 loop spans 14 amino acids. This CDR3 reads CASRAGQGASGYTF. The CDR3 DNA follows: TGTGCCAGCAGGGCCGGACAGGGGGCCTCTGGCTACACCTTC.

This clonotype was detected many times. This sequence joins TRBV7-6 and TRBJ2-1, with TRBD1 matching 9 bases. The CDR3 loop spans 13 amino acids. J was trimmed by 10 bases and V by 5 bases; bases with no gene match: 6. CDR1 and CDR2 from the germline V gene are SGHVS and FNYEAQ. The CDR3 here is CASSPGQGLEQFF. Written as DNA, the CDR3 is TGTGCCAGCAGCCCGGGACAGGGCCTCGAGCAGTTCTTC.

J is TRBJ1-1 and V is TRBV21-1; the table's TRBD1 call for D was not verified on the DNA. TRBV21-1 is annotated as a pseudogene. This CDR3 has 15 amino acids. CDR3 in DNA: TGTGCCAGCAGCTCGCCGGGGGCAAGTAGGACTGAAGCTTTCTTT. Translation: CASSSPGASRTEAFF.

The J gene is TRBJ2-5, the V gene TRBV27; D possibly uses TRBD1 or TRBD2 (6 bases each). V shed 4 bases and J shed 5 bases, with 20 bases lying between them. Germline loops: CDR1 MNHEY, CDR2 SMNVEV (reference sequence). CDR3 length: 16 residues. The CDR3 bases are TGTGCCAGCAGTTCCCCCCTATCAAGGGGGAGGGAGACCCAGTACTTC. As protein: CASSSPLSRGRETQYF.

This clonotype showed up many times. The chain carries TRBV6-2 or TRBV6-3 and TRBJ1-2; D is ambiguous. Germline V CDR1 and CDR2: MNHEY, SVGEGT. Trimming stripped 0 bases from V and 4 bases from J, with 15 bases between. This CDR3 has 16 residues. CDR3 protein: CASSYSNQITSYGYTF. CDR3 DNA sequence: TGTGCCAGCAGTTACTCGAACCAGATTACTAGCTATGGCTACACCTTC.

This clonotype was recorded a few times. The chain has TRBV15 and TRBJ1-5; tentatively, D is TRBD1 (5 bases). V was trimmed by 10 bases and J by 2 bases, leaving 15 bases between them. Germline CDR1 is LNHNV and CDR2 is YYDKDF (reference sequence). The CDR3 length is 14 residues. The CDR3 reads CAITQGYGNQPQHF. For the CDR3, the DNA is TGTGCCATCACGCAGGGTTATGGCAATCAGCCCCAGCATTTT.

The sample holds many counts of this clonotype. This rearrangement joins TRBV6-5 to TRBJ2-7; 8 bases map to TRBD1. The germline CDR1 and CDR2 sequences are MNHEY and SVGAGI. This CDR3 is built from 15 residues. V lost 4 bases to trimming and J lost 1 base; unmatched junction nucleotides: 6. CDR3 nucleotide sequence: TGTGCCAGCAGTTTCGCAGGGGGCGCATCCTACGAGCAGTACTTC. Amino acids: CASSFAGGASYEQYF.

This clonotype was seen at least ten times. The CDR3 DNA follows: TGTGCCAGCAGCATCTACCGGGACTTCACAGATACGCAGTATTTT. This sequence encodes CASSIYRDFTDTQYF. The V call is TRBV11-2, the J call TRBJ2-3; D possibly corresponds to TRBD2 (6 bases). The CDR3 runs 15 residues. The germline CDR1 and CDR2 sequences are SGHAT and FQNNGV. The ends were cut back, 5 bases at V and 2 bases at J, with 14 bases in the middle.

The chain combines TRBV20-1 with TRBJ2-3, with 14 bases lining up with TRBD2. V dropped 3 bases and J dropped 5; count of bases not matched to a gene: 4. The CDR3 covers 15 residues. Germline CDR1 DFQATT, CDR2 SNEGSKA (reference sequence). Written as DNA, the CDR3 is TGCAGTGCTAGGCGGACTAGCGGGGGGTTAGATACGCAGTATTTT. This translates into CSARRTSGGLDTQYF.

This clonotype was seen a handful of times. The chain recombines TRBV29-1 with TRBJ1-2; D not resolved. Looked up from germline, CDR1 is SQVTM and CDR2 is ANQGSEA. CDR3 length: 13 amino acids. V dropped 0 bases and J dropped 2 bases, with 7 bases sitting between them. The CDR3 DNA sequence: TGCAGCGTTGAAGACGGCCAGAACTATGGCTACACCTTC. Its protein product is CSVEDGQNYGYTF.